The present T cell receptor beta chain was sequenced within a study of prognosis after radiotherapy for stage I lung cancer. Study details: Enrolled patients (around 12 men, 6 women) had a median age of roughly 74 years and an age range of roughly 50 to 84 years.

Findings and limits, study-wide: Diminished Shannon entropy following stereotactic body radiation therapy characterized patients who developed distant metastases.

This CDR3 comprises 15 residues. In germline, CDR1 is GTSNPN, CDR2 SVGIG (reference sequence). The trim removed 1 base at V and 9 bases at J, leaving 11 bases unmatched. Genomic DNA was the source, and TCR beta CDR3 was amplified from it by two-round multiplex PCR. Each TRBV and TRBJ gene had its own primer in the first PCR round. TCRdb reanalysed the multiplex PCR reads using MiXCR and keeps one entry per CDR3 protein. The sample lists tens of thousands of distinct CDR3 sequences, about 40% seen once, with around 50% in the top ten. With regard to this clonotype: What it binds is not known.

The specimen comprised PBMCs, sampled before or after stereotactic body radiation therapy (not recorded which). This chain connects TRBV30 to TRBJ1-5, with 8 bases lining up with TRBD1. The source is a donor of 50 years or more with non-small cell lung cancer. The DNA of the CDR3 is TGTGCCTGGAGTGCTACAGGGGGTGATTATCGGCCCCAGCATTTT. Protein product: CAWSATGGDYRPQHF.